Below are 29 T cell receptor beta chains sequenced from a single sample in a study of metastatic and nonmetastatic thyroid tumors. Patients were all untreated before their thyroid surgery. TCRdb re-clonotyped the PCR reads through MiXCR. The top ten clones hold around a quarter of a sample with several thousand clones, around 23% of them seen once. The sequenced material came from tumor tissue. These receptors all come from a female donor with papillary thyroid cancer or a benign thyroid nodule (not recorded which). Some clones in this sample may be carry-over from other donors' samples.

Judged by abundance, this clone is large. The genes are TRBV19 and TRBJ1-5; tentative D call: TRBD1 (6 bases). CDR3 length: 17 residues. Germline V gives CDR1 LNHDA, CDR2 SQIVND (reference sequence). Trimming took off 3 bases at V and 0 bases at J, with 15 bases between the two ends. The CDR3 DNA follows: TGTGCCAGTAGTATCCCTGGACAGAAGTATAGCAATCAGCCCCAGCATTTT. Translated: CASSIPGQKYSNQPQHF.

This clone was picked up many times. This chain connects TRBV5-1 to TRBJ1-1, with D tentatively TRBD1 (6 bases). CDR1 SGHRS and CDR2 YFSETQ come from the germline V gene. This CDR3 contains 16 residues. V was pared by 5 bases and J by 0 bases, with 17 bases between. The CDR3 DNA reads TGCGCCAGCAGTCGTACAGGGAGCTTTATGAACACTGAAGCTTTCTTT. As protein: CASSRTGSFMNTEAFF. The full variable domain, rest sourced from reference TRBV5-1 and TRBJ1-1, is KAGVTQTPRYLIKTRGQQVTLSCSPISGHRSVSWYQQTPGQGLQFLFEYFSETQRNKGNFPGRFSGRQFSNSRSEMNVSTLELGDSALYLCASSRTGSFMNTEAFFGQGTRLTVV.

In its sample, this clone ranks as large. V and J are TRBV6-1 and TRBJ1-6; D remains ambiguous. CDR1 and CDR2 (germline): MNHNS, SASEGT. The CDR3 runs 16 residues. V lost 1 base and J lost 7, with 14 bases in between. The CDR3 DNA is TGTGCCAGCAGTGAAGATCCTCTGGGAGGAAATTCACCCCTCCACTTT. Translated, it gives CASSEDPLGGNSPLHF.

This clone came up many times. This chain joins TRBV11-3 and TRBJ1-3; D remains unclear. The CDR3 runs to 16 residues. CDR1 is SGHNT, CDR2 YENEEA, per germline. V was clipped by 2 bases and J by 0 bases, with 11 bases between them. The CDR3 DNA sequence: TGTGCCAGCAGCTTATCAGGTTGGCGCTCTGGAAACACCATATATTTT. Amino acid sequence: CASSLSGWRSGNTIYF.

This clone occurred a few times. The gene calls are TRBV27 and TRBJ1-2; 9 positions match TRBD1. CDR3 length equals 14 residues. Germline-derived CDR1 and CDR2 are MNHEY and SMNVEV (reference sequence). V lost 4 bases to trimming and J lost 5 bases; unmatched junction nucleotides: 5. DNA of the CDR3: TGTGCCAGCAGTTCCTCCGGGACAGGGTATGGCTACACCTTC. Translation: CASSSSGTGYGYTF.

The rearrangement uses TRBV7-8 and TRBJ2-1; 8 bases fit TRBD1. V gave up 4 bases and J gave up 4 bases; unmatched junction bases: 3. The CDR3 contains 14 residues. Germline V gives CDR1 SGHVS, CDR2 FQNEAQ. The CDR3 DNA is TGTGCCAGCAGCTATAGGACAGGGTACAATGAGCAGTTCTTC. It translates to CASSYRTGYNEQFF.

In this sample, this clone turned up many times. V and J are TRBV20-1 and TRBJ2-5; TRBD2 agrees at 13 bases. The CDR3 is 17 amino acids. The V segment lost 1 base and the J segment 2 bases; nucleotides outside the gene matches: 7. Germline V gives CDR1 DFQATT, CDR2 SNEGSKA (reference sequence). The CDR3 loop is CSARGTSGGGPQETQYF. The CDR3 DNA follows: TGCAGTGCTAGAGGGACTAGCGGGGGAGGACCGCAAGAGACCCAGTACTTC.

The chain is built from TRBV5-1 and TRBJ2-5; no definite D call. The DNA matches TRBJ2-1 better at its end, which makes the J call doubtful. CDR1 and CDR2 from the germline V gene are SGHRS and YFSETQ. This CDR3 has 12 amino acids. CDR3 amino acids: CASSLRSREQFF. For the CDR3, the DNA is TGCGCCAGCAGCTTGCGGAGCCGTGAGCAGTTCTTC.

The chain carries TRBV7-2 and TRBJ2-3; D remains unclear. Trimming left V 1 base short and J 0 bases short, with 5 bases between. The V gene's germline CDR1 is SGHTA and CDR2 FQGNSA. This CDR3 has 14 amino acids. CDR3 bases: TGTGCCAGCAGCTTAGTCGCAAGCACAGATACGCAGTATTTT. Its protein product is CASSLVASTDTQYF.

About this clone itself: The CDR3 end shows no conserved phenylalanine or tryptophan, and so a read error is likely. No DNA is shown, since the ends of the CDR3 on it are uncertain; the CDR3 is the one TCRdb lists. The V call is TRBV6-5, the J call TRBJ1-5. CDR1 MNHEY and CDR2 SVGAGI come from the germline V gene. The length of the CDR3 is 13 amino acids, counting both ends. The CDR3 loop is CARSYGPDQPQNC.

V and J are TRBV28 and TRBJ2-1; 7 bases fit TRBD1. Germline CDR1 MDHEN, CDR2 SYDVKM. The CDR3 length is 15 residues. Trimming at V came to 6 bases and at J to 4 bases, leaving 9 bases not matched to a gene. The chain's CDR3 is CASRPDRAIYNEQFF. CDR3 DNA: TGTGCCAGCAGACCCGACAGGGCTATTTACAATGAGCAGTTCTTC.

This clone was recorded many times. The chain recombines TRBV9 with TRBJ2-1; 8 bases match TRBD2. V dropped 5 bases and J dropped 7; count of bases not matched to a gene: 5. Germline-derived CDR1 and CDR2 are SGDLS and YYNGEE. This CDR3 is 13 amino acids long. The CDR3 loop is CASSAGTSNEQFF. CDR3 sequence (DNA): TGTGCCAGCAGTGCCGGGACTAGTAATGAGCAGTTCTTC.

This clone was seen repeatedly, ten times or more. The chain combines TRBV20-1 with TRBJ1-1; D ambiguous. CDR3 length: 13 amino acids. V shed 1 base and J shed 3 bases, with 9 bases lying between them. Germline V gene sequence: CDR1 DFQATT, CDR2 SNEGSKA (reference sequence). This CDR3 is CSARVGLDTEAFF. The CDR3 DNA sequence: TGCAGTGCTAGAGTAGGGTTGGACACTGAAGCTTTCTTT.

The V gene is TRBV7-3, the J gene TRBJ2-2; D gene uncertain. V lost 5 bases and J lost 5, with 12 bases in between. Germline V gene lookup returns CDR1 SGHTA and CDR2 FQGTGA. The CDR3 has 14 amino acids. The CDR3 nucleotides read TGTGCCAGCAGCCTTGGACCCCAAACCGGGGAGCTGTTTTTT. Protein: CASSLGPQTGELFF.

This clone was seen at least ten times. The gene calls are TRBV19 and TRBJ1-1; 8 positions agree with TRBD1. The CDR3 covers 16 residues. The J segment lost 3 bases and the V segment lost 5 bases, leaving 11 bases of the junction unmatched. Looked up from germline, CDR1 is LNHDA and CDR2 is SQIVND (reference sequence). The CDR3 DNA is TGTGCCAGTAGTCTGGGGGTGCAGGGGGCGTACACTGAAGCTTTCTTT. It yields the protein CASSLGVQGAYTEAFF.

This clone has a count of ten or more. The gene calls are TRBV7-3 and TRBJ2-3, with a tentative D call TRBD2 (6 bases). CDR3 size: 13 residues. The germline gives CDR1 SGHTA, CDR2 FQGTGA. Trimming took 3 bases from V and 2 from J, leaving 6 bases between them. The CDR3 nucleotides are TGTGCCAGCAGCTTGGACTACACAGATACGCAGTATTTT. Amino acids: CASSLDYTDTQYF.

This clone ranks as medium-sized. This chain connects TRBV10-3 to TRBJ2-7, with 11 bases identical to TRBD2. This CDR3 region has 15 residues. Germline V gives CDR1 ENHRY, CDR2 SYGVKD. With V trimmed by 6 bases and J by 2 bases, 6 bases remained unmatched. This CDR3 is CAIRTSGTATYEQYF. The DNA for the CDR3 is TGTGCCATCAGGACTAGCGGGACCGCAACCTACGAGCAGTACTTC.

V usage is TRBV15 and J usage is TRBJ2-1; TRBD1 aligns across 8 bases. CDR1 is LNHNV and CDR2 is YYDKDF in the germline V gene (reference sequence). The V and J ends lost 5 bases and 12 bases, in that order; junction bases with no gene match: 12. The CDR3 is 14 residues long. CDR3 residues: CATSAGTGGSGQFF. The CDR3 nucleotides are TGTGCCACCAGCGCCGGGACAGGCGGGTCTGGGCAGTTCTTC.

There are a few counts of this clone. The chain employs TRBV6-5 and TRBJ1-2; D ambiguous. CDR1 and CDR2 (germline): MNHEY, SVGAGI. The length of the CDR3 is 12 residues. V shed 6 bases and J shed 4 bases, with 9 bases lying between them. As DNA, the CDR3 is TGTGCCAGCAGCTTAGAGGGCTATGGCTACACCTTC. Residues: CASSLEGYGYTF.

Within the sample, this clone is medium-sized. The V gene is TRBV6-2 or TRBV6-3, the J gene TRBJ2-1; no firm D call. The CDR3 contains 14 residues. Germline assignment: CDR1 MNHEY and CDR2 SVGEGT. Trimming took off 2 bases at V and 5 bases at J, with 10 bases between the two ends. The CDR3 bases are TGTGCCAGCAGTTACAGCGACTTTAACAATGAGCAGTTCTTC. Protein product: CASSYSDFNNEQFF.

The chain employs TRBV27 and TRBJ1-5, with 7 positions matching TRBD1. The CDR3 has 14 residues. V shed 6 bases and J 2 bases; nucleotides not matched to a gene: 4. The germline CDR1 and CDR2 sequences are MNHEY and SMNVEV (reference sequence). The CDR3 reads CASSKGQGNQPQHF. As DNA, the CDR3 is TGTGCCAGCAGCAAAGGACAGGGCAATCAGCCCCAGCATTTT.

Within the sample, this clone is large. This chain uses TRBV7-2 with TRBJ1-2; D may be TRBD1 (5 bases). CDR1 and CDR2 from the germline V gene are SGHTA and FQGNSA. The CDR3 contains 14 residues. Between the trimmed V and J ends, which lost 1 base and 4 bases, there was a span of 10 bases. CDR3 in amino acids: CASSLGGSSYGYTF. The CDR3 DNA follows: TGTGCCAGCAGCTTAGGGGGCAGTTCCTATGGCTACACCTTC. Based on the CDR3 plus reference TRBV7-2 and TRBJ1-2, the full variable domain is GAGVSQSPSNKVTEKGKDVELRCDPISGHTALYWYRQSLGQGLEFLIYFQGNSAPDKSGLPSDRFSAERTGGSVSTLTIQRTQQEDSAVYLCASSLGGSSYGYTFGSGTRLTVV.

This CDR3 is CSVDNAGQGATDTQYF. DNA for the CDR3: TGCAGCGTTGACAACGCGGGACAGGGGGCCACAGATACGCAGTATTTT. The chain recombines TRBV29-1 with TRBJ2-3, with 12 bases aligning to TRBD1. The germline gives CDR1 SQVTM, CDR2 ANQGSEA. This CDR3 is 16 amino acids long. V was pared by 3 bases and J by 2 bases, with 6 bases of the junction left unmatched.

Within the sample, this clone is medium-sized. The chain is built from TRBV28 and TRBJ1-1, with D maybe TRBD1 (5 bases). CDR3 length equals 14 residues. The germline V gene encodes CDR1 MDHEN and CDR2 SYDVKM. The V end lost 6 bases, the J end lost 4 bases, and 15 bases lay between the germline ends. CDR3 nucleotides: TGTGCCAGCAGCGTCCGTGGGGGGAGCACTGAAGCTTTCTTT. This sequence encodes CASSVRGGSTEAFF.

This clone came up a few times. This sequence joins TRBV6-1 and TRBJ2-7; TRBD2 matches at 9 bases. The germline CDR1 and CDR2 sequences are MNHNS and SASEGT. The CDR3 extends over 15 amino acids. V shed 1 base and J 4 bases; nucleotides not matched to a gene: 5. The CDR3 bases are TGTGCCAGCAGTGAAGGGCGGGGGGGCCCGTACGAGCAGTACTTC. It is translated as CASSEGRGGPYEQYF.

The V gene is TRBV6-1, the J gene TRBJ2-1, with D possibly TRBD2 on 7 matching bases. This CDR3 contains 16 residues. Deletions cut 3 bases from V and 6 bases from J, with 18 bases between. Germline CDR1 MNHNS, CDR2 SASEGT. CDR3 nucleotide sequence: TGTGCCAGCAGTGAGAGGGGAGGGGACACTACCAATGAGCAGTTCTTC. Its protein is CASSERGGDTTNEQFF.

This clone showed up just once. Distinct nucleotide sequences in the sample also encode this CDR3. V and J are TRBV5-1 and TRBJ2-7; 8 bases align to TRBD2. V lost 0 bases to trimming and J lost 6 bases; unmatched junction nucleotides: 5. The V gene's germline CDR1 is SGHRS and CDR2 YFSETQ. The CDR3 extends over 14 amino acids. CDR3 sequence reads: CASSLAGGYVEQYF. The CDR3 DNA follows: TGCGCCAGCAGCTTGGCGGGGGGGTATGTCGAGCAGTACTTC.

In its sample, this clone was seen many times. V is TRBV18 and J is TRBJ1-2; 7 positions match TRBD1. V trimming: 6 bases; J trimming: 2 bases; junction bases outside the gene matches: 6. Germline assignment: CDR1 KGHSH and CDR2 LQKENI. This CDR3 contains 14 residues. The CDR3 here is CASSPQGDNYGYTF. DNA for the CDR3: TGTGCCAGCTCCCCGCAGGGGGACAACTATGGCTACACCTTC.

Judged by abundance, this clone is medium-sized. The chain employs TRBV7-4 and TRBJ2-6; D possibly corresponds to TRBD1 (6 bases). Trimming pared 2 bases from V and 2 bases from J, leaving 22 bases between. This CDR3 is built from 20 residues. Germline CDR1 SGHVT, CDR2 SQSDAQ. The CDR3 DNA sequence: TGTGCCAGCAGCTTACAGGGCAGGGACATACCCATGGCTGGGGCCAACGTCCTGACTTTC. The encoded protein is CASSLQGRDIPMAGANVLTF.